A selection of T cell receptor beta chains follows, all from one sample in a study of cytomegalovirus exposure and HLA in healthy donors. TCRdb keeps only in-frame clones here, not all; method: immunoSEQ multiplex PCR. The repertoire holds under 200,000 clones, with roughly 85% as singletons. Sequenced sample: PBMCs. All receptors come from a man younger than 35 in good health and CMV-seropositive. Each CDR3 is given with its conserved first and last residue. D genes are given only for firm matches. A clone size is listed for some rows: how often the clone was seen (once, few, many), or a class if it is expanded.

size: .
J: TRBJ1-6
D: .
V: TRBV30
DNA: TGTGCCTGGAGTGCCCTACTGGGGGGGCTTAATTCACCCCTCCACTTT
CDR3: CAWSALLGGLNSPLHF

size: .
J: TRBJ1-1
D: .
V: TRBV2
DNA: TGTGCCAGCAGGGGGGGGCTGGCCACTGAAGCTTTCTTT
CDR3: CASRGGLATEAFF

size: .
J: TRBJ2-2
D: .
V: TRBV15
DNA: TGTGCCACCAGACGGAGCGGGGAGCTGTTTTTT
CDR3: CATRRSGELFF

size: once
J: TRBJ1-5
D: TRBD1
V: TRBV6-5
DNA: TGTGCCAGCAGGCCGGACAGGGGGCTCGGTCAGCCCCAGCATTTT
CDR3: CASRPDRGLGQPQHF

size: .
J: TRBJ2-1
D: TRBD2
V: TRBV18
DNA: TGTGCCAGCTCACCGACGGGGGGCTCCTACAATGAGCAGTTCTTC
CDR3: CASSPTGGSYNEQFF

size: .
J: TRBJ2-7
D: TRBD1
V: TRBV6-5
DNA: TGTGCCAGCAGTTCACCGGGACAGGGATATTACGAGCAGTACTTC
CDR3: CASSSPGQGYYEQYF

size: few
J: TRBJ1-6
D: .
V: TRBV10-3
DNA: TGTGCCATCCTAGCCCAGGCAGGCTCACCCCTCCACTTT
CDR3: CAILAQAGSPLHF

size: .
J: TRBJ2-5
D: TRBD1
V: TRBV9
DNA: TGTGCCAGCAGCAAGCCCGGGACAGGGGAAGAGACCCAGTACTTC
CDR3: CASSKPGTGEETQYF

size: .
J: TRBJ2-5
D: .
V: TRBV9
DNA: TGTGCCAGCAGCGTAGACCTAGCGATGGAGACCCAGTACTTC
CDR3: CASSVDLAMETQYF

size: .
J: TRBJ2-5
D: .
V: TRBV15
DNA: TGTGCCACCAGCAGCAACAGGGGTGGAGGGGAGACCCAGTACTTC
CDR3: CATSSNRGGGETQYF

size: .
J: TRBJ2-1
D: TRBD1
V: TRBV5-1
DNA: TGCGCCAGCAGCCCCGAGACAGGGATTGGTAATGAGCAGTTCTTC
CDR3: CASSPETGIGNEQFF

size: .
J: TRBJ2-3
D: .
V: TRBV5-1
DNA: TGCGCCAGCAGCCATTCGCGTGCGGGGACCTCTAGCACAGATACGCAGTATTTT
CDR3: CASSHSRAGTSSTDTQYF

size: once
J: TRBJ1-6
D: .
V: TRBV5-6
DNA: TGTGCCAGCAGCTTTAAAGGGGTTGTCTATAATTCACCCCTCCACTTT
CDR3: CASSFKGVVYNSPLHF

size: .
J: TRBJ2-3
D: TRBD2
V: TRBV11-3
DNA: TGTGCCAGCAGCTTAAAGCGGGGACCCACAGATACGCAGTATTTT
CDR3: CASSLKRGPTDTQYF

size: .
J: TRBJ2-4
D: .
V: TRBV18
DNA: TGTGCCAGCTCACCAAGGAGCGTAGCCAAAAACATTCAGTACTTC
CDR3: CASSPRSVAKNIQYF

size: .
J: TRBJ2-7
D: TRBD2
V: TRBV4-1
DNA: TGCGCCAGCAGCGGGGGAGGAAGCGGGGATCGCGAGCAGTACTTC
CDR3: CASSGGGSGDREQYF

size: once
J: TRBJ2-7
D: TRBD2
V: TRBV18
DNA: TGTGCCAGCTCACCAGTCACAGGACTAGCGGGGGCCGAGCAGTACTTC
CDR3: CASSPVTGLAGAEQYF

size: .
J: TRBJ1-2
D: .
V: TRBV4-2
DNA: TGTGCCAGCAGCCAAGATCAGGATTACTATGGCTACACCTTC
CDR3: CASSQDQDYYGYTF

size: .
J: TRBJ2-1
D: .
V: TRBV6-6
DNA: TGTGCCAGCAGCCTAAACCCCCCGGGGTTGGGGAATGAGCAGTTCTTC
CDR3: CASSLNPPGLGNEQFF

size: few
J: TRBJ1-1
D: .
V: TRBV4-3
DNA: TGCGCCAGCAGCCAAGCAAGGGGCACCTTGAACACTGAAGCTTTCTTT
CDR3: CASSQARGTLNTEAFF

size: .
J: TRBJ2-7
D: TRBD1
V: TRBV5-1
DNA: TGCGCCAGCAGCTTGTCAACAGGGGAGAGCGAGCAGTACTTC
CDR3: CASSLSTGESEQYF

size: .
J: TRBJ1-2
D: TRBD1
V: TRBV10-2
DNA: TGCGCCAGCAGTGAGGGGACAGGGCCTAATGGCTACACCTTC
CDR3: CASSEGTGPNGYTF

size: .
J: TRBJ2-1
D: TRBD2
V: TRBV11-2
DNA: TGTGCCAGCTCCCCAGTAGCGGGGGTATACAATGAGCAGTTCTTC
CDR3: CASSPVAGVYNEQFF

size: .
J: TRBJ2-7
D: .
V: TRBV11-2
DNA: TGTGCCAGCAGCGCCTTACAGGGTGGCTACGAGCAGTACTTC
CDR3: CASSALQGGYEQYF

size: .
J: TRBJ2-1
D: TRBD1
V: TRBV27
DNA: TGTGCCAGCAGCATCGACAGGGGGCGATACAATGAGCAGTTCTTC
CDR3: CASSIDRGRYNEQFF

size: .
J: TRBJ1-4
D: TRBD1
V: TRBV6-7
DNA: TGTGCCAGCAGGAGGGACAGCAGTGAAAAACTGTTTTTT
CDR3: CASRRDSSEKLFF

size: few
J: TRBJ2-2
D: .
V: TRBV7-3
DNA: TGTGCCAGCGGGGGGACTCAGAACACCGGGGAGCTGTTTTTT
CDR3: CASGGTQNTGELFF

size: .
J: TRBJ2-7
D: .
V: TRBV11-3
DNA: TGTGCCAGCAGCTTAAGGGCAGGGAACGAGCAGTACTTC
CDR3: CASSLRAGNEQYF

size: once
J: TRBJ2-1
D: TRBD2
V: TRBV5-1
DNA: TGCGCCAGCAGCTGGATAGCGGGGGATTGGAATGAGCAGTTCTTC
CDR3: CASSWIAGDWNEQFF

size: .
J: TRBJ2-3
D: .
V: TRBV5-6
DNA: TGTGCCAGCAGCTTGGGTGACAGACCTAGCACAGATACGCAGTATTTT
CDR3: CASSLGDRPSTDTQYF

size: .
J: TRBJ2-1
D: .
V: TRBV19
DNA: TGTGCCAGTAGTCAACCTACAGGAGCGCCCAGCCACGACAATGAGCAGTTCTTC
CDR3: CASSQPTGAPSHDNEQFF

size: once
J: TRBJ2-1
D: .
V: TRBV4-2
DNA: TGTGCCAGCAGCCAAGACGGCGGGACCCTCAATGAGCAGTTCTTC
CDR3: CASSQDGGTLNEQFF

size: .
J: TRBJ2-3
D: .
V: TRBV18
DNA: TGTGCCAGCTCACCGGGGCTCGTCACAGATACGCAGTATTTT
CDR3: CASSPGLVTDTQYF

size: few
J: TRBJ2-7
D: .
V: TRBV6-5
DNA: TGTGCCAGCAGGCGACTGAGCTCTTTCGAGCAGTACTTC
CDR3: CASRRLSSFEQYF

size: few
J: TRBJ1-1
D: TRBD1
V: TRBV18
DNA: TGTGCCAGCTCACCTGAGGGGGCGATGACTGAAGCTTTCTTT
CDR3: CASSPEGAMTEAFF

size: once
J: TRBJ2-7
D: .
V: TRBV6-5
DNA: TGTGCCAGCAGTTACTCGTTGGCAGGGTCCTACGAGCAGTACTTC
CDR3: CASSYSLAGSYEQYF

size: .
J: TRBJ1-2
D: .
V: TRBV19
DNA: TGTGCCAGTTCCCCAGGCGGGGCTGCTTCTACTAGGCTTAACTATGGCTACACCTTC
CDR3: CASSPGGAASTRLNYGYTF

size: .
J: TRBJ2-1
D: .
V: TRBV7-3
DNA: TGTGCCAGCAGCTTAACGGTCAGCAATGAGCAGTTCTTC
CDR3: CASSLTVSNEQFF

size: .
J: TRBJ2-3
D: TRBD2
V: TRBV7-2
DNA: TGTGCCAGCAGTTTTAGCGGGGGACACACAGATACGCAGTATTTT
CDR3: CASSFSGGHTDTQYF

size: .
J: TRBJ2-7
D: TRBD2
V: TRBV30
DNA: TGTGCCTGGAGTGTAAGGGCTAGCGGGGGGGCGGGTACCGAGCAGTACTTC
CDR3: CAWSVRASGGAGTEQYF

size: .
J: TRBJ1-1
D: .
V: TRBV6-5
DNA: TGTGCCAGCAGTTATTGGCGGGACACTGAAGCTTTCTTT
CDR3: CASSYWRDTEAFF

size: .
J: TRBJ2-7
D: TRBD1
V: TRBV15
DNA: TGTGCCACCAGATCGGGACAGATGCCCTCGTACGAGCAGTACTTC
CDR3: CATRSGQMPSYEQYF

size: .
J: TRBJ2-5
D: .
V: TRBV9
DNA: TGTGCCAGCAGCGTAATGGGGGCTGGGGAGACCCAGTACTTC
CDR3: CASSVMGAGETQYF

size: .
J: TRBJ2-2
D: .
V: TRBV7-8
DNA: TGTGCCAGCAGCAGGGACCGACAGGCCACCGGGGAGCTGTTTTTT
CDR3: CASSRDRQATGELFF

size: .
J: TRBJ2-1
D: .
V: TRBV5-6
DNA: TGTGCCAGCAGCTTGGATCGGGGGGCGGGGGCGCCTGTGCGGGAGCAGTTCTTC
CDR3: CASSLDRGAGAPVREQFF

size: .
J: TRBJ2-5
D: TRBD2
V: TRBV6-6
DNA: TGTGCCAGCACAGCGGGGGTCGAAGGAGAGACCCAGTACTTC
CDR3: CASTAGVEGETQYF

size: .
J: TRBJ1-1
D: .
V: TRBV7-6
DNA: TGTGCCAGCAGCAGGGCGGGGGACACTGAAGCTTTCTTT
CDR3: CASSRAGDTEAFF

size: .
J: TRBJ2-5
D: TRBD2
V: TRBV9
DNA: TGTGCCAGCAGCGTAGGGACTAGCGGACAAGAGACCCAGTACTTC
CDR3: CASSVGTSGQETQYF

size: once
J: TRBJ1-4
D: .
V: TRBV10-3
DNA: TGTGCCATCAGGAGGGCAGCCGATGAAAAACTGTTTTTT
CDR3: CAIRRAADEKLFF

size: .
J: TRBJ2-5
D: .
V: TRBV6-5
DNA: TGTGCCAGCAGTTACTCCGGACTGCAGCAAGAGACCCAGTACTTC
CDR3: CASSYSGLQQETQYF

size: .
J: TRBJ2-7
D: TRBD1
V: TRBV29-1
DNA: TGCAGCGCGGGACAGGGGGCATCCTACGAGCAGTACTTC
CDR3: CSAGQGASYEQYF

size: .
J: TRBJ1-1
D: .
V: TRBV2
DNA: TGTGCCAGCAACAGTGCCCTGGTCACTGAAGCTTTCTTT
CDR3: CASNSALVTEAFF

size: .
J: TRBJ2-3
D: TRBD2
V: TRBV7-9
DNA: TGTGCCAGCAGCGCCGTACTAGCGTCGGATACGCAGTATTTT
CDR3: CASSAVLASDTQYF

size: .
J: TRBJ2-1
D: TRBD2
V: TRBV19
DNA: TGTGCCAGTAGTATTGTCGCCAGCGGGGGGGGGCAGTTCTTC
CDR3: CASSIVASGGGQFF

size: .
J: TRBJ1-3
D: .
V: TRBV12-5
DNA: TGTGCTAGTGGTTTGGTAGTTTGGGAGCAGGATGGAAACACCATATATTTT
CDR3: CASGLVVWEQDGNTIYF